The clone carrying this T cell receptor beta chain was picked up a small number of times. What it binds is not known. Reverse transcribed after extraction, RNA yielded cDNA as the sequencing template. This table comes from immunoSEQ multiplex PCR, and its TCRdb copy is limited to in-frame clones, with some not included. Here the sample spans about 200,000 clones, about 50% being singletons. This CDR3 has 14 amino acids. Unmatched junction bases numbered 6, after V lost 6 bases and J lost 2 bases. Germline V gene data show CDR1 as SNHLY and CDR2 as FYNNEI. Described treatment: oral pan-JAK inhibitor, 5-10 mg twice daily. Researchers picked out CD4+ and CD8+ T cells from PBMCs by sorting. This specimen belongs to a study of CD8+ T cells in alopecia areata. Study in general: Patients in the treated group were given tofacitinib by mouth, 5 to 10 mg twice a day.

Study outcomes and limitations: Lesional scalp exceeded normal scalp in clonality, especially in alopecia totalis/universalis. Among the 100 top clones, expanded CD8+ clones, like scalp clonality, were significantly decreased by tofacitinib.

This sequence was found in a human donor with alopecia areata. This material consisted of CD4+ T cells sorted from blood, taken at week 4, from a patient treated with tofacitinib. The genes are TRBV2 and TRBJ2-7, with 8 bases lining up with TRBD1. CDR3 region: CASSPDRGPYEQYF. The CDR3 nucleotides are TGTGCCAGCAGCCCCGACAGGGGTCCCTACGAGCAGTACTTC.